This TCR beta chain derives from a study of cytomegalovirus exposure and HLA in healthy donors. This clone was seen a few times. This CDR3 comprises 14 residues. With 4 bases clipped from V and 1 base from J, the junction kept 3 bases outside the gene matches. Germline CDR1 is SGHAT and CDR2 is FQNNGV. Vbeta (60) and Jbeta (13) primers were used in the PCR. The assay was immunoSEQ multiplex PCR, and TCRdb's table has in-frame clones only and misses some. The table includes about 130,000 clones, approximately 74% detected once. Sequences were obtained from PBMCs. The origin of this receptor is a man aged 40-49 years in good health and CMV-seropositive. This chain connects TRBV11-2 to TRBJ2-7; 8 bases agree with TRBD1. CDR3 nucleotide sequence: TGTGCCAGCAGCTCGAGGACAGGGTCCTACGAGCAGTACTTC. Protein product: CASSSRTGSYEQYF.